One and the same sample provided the 26 T cell receptor beta chains below, sequenced in a study of cytomegalovirus exposure and HLA in healthy donors. The assay was immunoSEQ multiplex PCR, and TCRdb's table has in-frame clones only and misses some. Here the sample spans fewer than 200,000 clones, roughly four fifths being singletons. The sequenced sample consisted of PBMCs. These receptors all come from a woman aged 18-29 years in good health and CMV-seropositive.

A single count supports this clone. The chain couples TRBV27 to TRBJ1-6, with D tentatively TRBD1 (5 bases). In germline, CDR1 is MNHEY, CDR2 SMNVEV (reference sequence). The V end lost 3 bases, the J end lost 5 bases, and 8 bases lay between the germline ends. The CDR3 runs to 14 residues. The CDR3 nucleotides read TGTGCCAGCAGTTTTCCAGGGCATAATTCACCCCTCCACTTT. It translates to CASSFPGHNSPLHF.

J is TRBJ1-1 and V is TRBV6-1, with 7 positions matching TRBD1. J gave up 0 bases and V 5 bases, and 3 bases lay outside the gene matches. The CDR3 sequence is 14 residues long. CDR1 and CDR2 (germline): MNHNS, SASEGT. The CDR3 DNA is TGTGCCAGCAGTACGGACAGGTTGAACACTGAAGCTTTCTTT. Translating gives CASSTDRLNTEAFF.

This clone was recorded many times. CDR3 amino acids: CASSRNVPGQEYEQYF. CDR3 coding DNA: TGTGCCAGCAGCCGAAACGTCCCGGGACAGGAGTACGAGCAGTACTTC. The rearrangement joins TRBV7-9 to TRBJ2-7, with 8 nucleotides matching TRBD1. J gave up 4 bases and V 5 bases, and 13 bases lay outside the gene matches. CDR3 length: 16 residues. Germline V gene sequence: CDR1 SEHNR, CDR2 FQNEAQ (reference sequence).

This chain joins TRBV19 and TRBJ1-1; D may be TRBD1 (6 bases). Between the trimmed V and J ends, which lost 6 bases and 0 bases, there was a span of 20 bases. This CDR3 contains 17 residues. Germline CDR1 reads LNHDA; CDR2 reads SQIVND (reference sequence). The CDR3 nucleotides read TGTGCCAGTAGCATCTTACAGGGTCCCTTATTGAACACTGAAGCTTTCTTT. Translated: CASSILQGPLLNTEAFF.

Only one count was recorded for this clone. The chain employs TRBV27 and TRBJ2-2; D possibly corresponds to TRBD2 (6 bases). The CDR3 is 10 amino acids. In germline, CDR1 is MNHEY, CDR2 SMNVEV (reference sequence). Deletions cut 6 bases from V and 13 bases from J, with 9 bases between. CDR3 bases: TGTGCCAGCAGCCCGGAGGGGCTGTTTTTT. Translated, it gives CASSPEGLFF.

The V gene is TRBV13, the J gene TRBJ1-1; D possibly corresponds to TRBD1 (6 bases). CDR3 size: 16 residues. Germline lookup yields CDR1 PRHDT and CDR2 FYEKMQ (reference sequence). V lost 5 bases and J lost 4, with 20 bases in between. CDR3 DNA sequence: TGTGCCAGCAGCAGTACAGGGTCGCTCCTGAGCACTGAAGCTTTCTTT. As protein: CASSSTGSLLSTEAFF.

The chain has TRBV2 and TRBJ2-5; D is possibly TRBD2 (6 bases). The V end lost 8 bases, the J end lost 1 base, and 8 bases lay between the germline ends. This CDR3 comprises 12 residues. Germline V gene lookup returns CDR1 SNHLY and CDR2 FYNNEI. The CDR3 coding sequence is TGTGCCAGCGGAGGGATCCAAGAGACCCAGTACTTC. It yields the protein CASGGIQETQYF. The full variable domain, its missing parts supplied by reference TRBV2 and TRBJ2-5, is EPEVTQTPSHQVTQMGQEVILRCVPISNHLYFYWYRQILGQKVEFLVSFYNNEISEKSEIFDDQFSVERPDGSNFTLKIRSTKLEDSAMYFCASGGIQETQYFGPGTRLLVL.

The chain links TRBV6-1 to TRBJ2-5; 7 bases map to TRBD2. Losses at the gene ends were 3 bases for V and 7 bases for J; bases not matched to a gene: 8. The germline V gene has CDR1 MNHNS and CDR2 SASEGT. The CDR3 extends over 14 amino acids. The CDR3 sequence: CASSDISGGRTQYF. In DNA, the CDR3 is TGTGCCAGCAGTGACATCTCGGGGGGTAGGACCCAGTACTTC.

The genes are TRBV6-5 and TRBJ1-2; D gene uncertain. The length of the CDR3 is 13 residues. V gave up 6 bases and J gave up 4 bases, with 12 bases separating them. CDR1 is MNHEY and CDR2 is SVGAGI in the germline V gene. The CDR3 region has the DNA TGTGCCAGCAGGCCACCCGGGTTCTATGGCTACACCTTC. This codes for CASRPPGFYGYTF.

The chain combines TRBV5-6 with TRBJ2-1; possible D gene TRBD2, 7 bases. There are 16 residues in the CDR3. Between the trimmed V and J ends, which lost 0 bases and 8 bases, there was a span of 18 bases. CDR1 is SGHDT and CDR2 is YYEEEE in the germline V gene. This chain's CDR3 is CASSLEPGGGRDEQFF. The CDR3 coding sequence is TGTGCCAGCAGCTTGGAGCCGGGCGGGGGCAGGGATGAGCAGTTCTTC.

This clone was detected a few times. The chain is built from TRBV2 and TRBJ1-1, with D possibly matching TRBD1 (5 bases). This CDR3 comprises 14 residues. The V end lost 6 bases, the J end lost 4 bases, and 15 bases lay between the germline ends. Germline V gene lookup returns CDR1 SNHLY and CDR2 FYNNEI. DNA of the CDR3: TGTGCCAGCAGACTCAATCCGGGGGTCACTGAAGCTTTCTTT. Residues: CASRLNPGVTEAFF. Combining the CDR3 with reference TRBV2 and TRBJ1-1 gives the whole variable domain EPEVTQTPSHQVTQMGQEVILRCVPISNHLYFYWYRQILGQKVEFLVSFYNNEISEKSEIFDDQFSVERPDGSNFTLKIRSTKLEDSAMYFCASRLNPGVTEAFFGQGTRLTVV.

The chain employs TRBV7-8 and TRBJ1-4; 7 bases agree with TRBD1. The CDR3 spans 15 residues. V was pared by 3 bases and J by 1 base, with 2 bases of the junction left unmatched. Germline CDR1 is SGHVS and CDR2 is FQNEAQ. CDR3 region: CASSLYRGTNEKLFF. CDR3 sequence (DNA): TGTGCCAGCAGCTTGTACAGGGGAACTAATGAAAAACTGTTTTTT.

J is TRBJ1-1 and V is TRBV28; no clear D. This CDR3 comprises 14 residues. V lost 3 bases to trimming and J lost 1 base, with 9 bases between them. From germline, CDR1 is MDHEN and CDR2 SYDVKM. This CDR3 is CASSLGSGNTEAFF. The CDR3 DNA reads as TGTGCCAGCAGTTTGGGTTCGGGGAACACTGAAGCTTTCTTT.

V and J are TRBV9 and TRBJ2-1; D possibly corresponds to TRBD2 (7 bases). Looked up from germline, CDR1 is SGDLS and CDR2 is YYNGEE. V lost 4 bases, J lost 6 bases, and 14 bases lay in between. The CDR3 length is 14 residues. CDR3 loop: CASSPEGGPNEQFF. CDR3 DNA sequence: TGTGCCAGCAGCCCCGAGGGGGGGCCCAATGAGCAGTTCTTC.

CDR3 amino acids: CASSSPGQGGQYF. The CDR3, as DNA: TGTGCCAGCAGTTCTCCGGGACAGGGCGGGCAGTACTTC. The gene calls are TRBV6-5 and TRBJ2-7; 9 bases map to TRBD1. There are 13 residues in the CDR3. The germline CDR1 and CDR2 sequences are MNHEY and SVGAGI. Unmatched junction bases numbered 7, after V lost 4 bases and J lost 9 bases.

The chain joins TRBV2 to TRBJ1-3, with D perhaps matching TRBD1 (6 bases). V was cut by 9 bases and J by 1 base, with 13 bases left in between. CDR3 size: 14 residues. Germline assignment: CDR1 SNHLY and CDR2 FYNNEI. The CDR3 spells CASSLQGSGNTIYF. The CDR3 coding sequence is TGTGCCAGTTCTTTACAGGGATCTGGAAACACCATATATTTT.

J is TRBJ1-5 and V is TRBV7-2; TRBD1 is a possible D gene (5 bases). V lost 0 bases and J lost 5, with 17 bases in between. The CDR3 contains 17 residues. Germline CDR1 reads SGHTA; CDR2 reads FQGNSA. The CDR3 protein is CASSLALKGRSHQPQHF. The CDR3 nucleotides read TGTGCCAGCAGCTTAGCCTTGAAGGGGAGGTCTCATCAGCCCCAGCATTTT.

This chain uses TRBV28 with TRBJ2-5; a possible D gene is TRBD1 (6 bases). Between the trimmed V and J ends, which lost 5 bases and 4 bases, there was a span of 17 bases. The germline V gene encodes CDR1 MDHEN and CDR2 SYDVKM. The CDR3 contains 15 residues. CDR3 protein: CASSPPGAGSETQYF. The CDR3 nucleotides read TGTGCCAGCAGTCCCCCAGGGGCAGGGTCAGAGACCCAGTACTTC. Looking up the rest from reference TRBV28 and TRBJ2-5 gives the full variable domain: DVKVTQSSRYLVKRTGEKVFLECVQDMDHENMFWYRQDPGLGLRLIYFSYDVKMKEKGDIPEGYSVSREKKERFSLILESASTNQTSMYLCASSPPGAGSETQYFGPGTRLLVL.

V gene TRBV11-3 combines with J gene TRBJ2-1, with 9 bases aligning to TRBD1. The CDR3 is 14 residues long. CDR1 and CDR2 from the germline V gene are SGHNT and YENEEA. Germline trimming cut 5 bases from V and 8 bases from J; bases unmatched to any gene: 7. CDR3 amino acids: CASSQGQGMDEQFF. CDR3 DNA sequence: TGTGCCAGCAGCCAGGGACAGGGCATGGATGAGCAGTTCTTC.

The chain couples TRBV5-6 to TRBJ2-4; 10 bases align to TRBD1. Germline trimming cut 1 base from V and 8 bases from J; bases unmatched to any gene: 12. The CDR3 is made up of 17 amino acids. Germline values: CDR1 SGHDT, CDR2 YYEEEE. In DNA, the CDR3 is TGTGCCAGCAGCTTGCTCGGGACAGGGGCCACCTCGTACATTCAGTACTTC. It yields the protein CASSLLGTGATSYIQYF.

This rearrangement joins TRBV7-6 to TRBJ1-2, with D unresolved. The CDR3 consists of 15 residues. Trimming took 3 bases from V and 8 from J, leaving 19 bases between them. From germline, CDR1 is SGHVS and CDR2 FNYEAQ. CDR3 coding DNA: TGTGCCAGCAGCTTCCTACTTGGGGAGTCCAACGGCTACACCTTC. Translated, it gives CASSFLLGESNGYTF.

This clone has more than one count but fewer than ten. The same CDR3 also results from other DNA sequences found in this sample. V usage is TRBV7-9 and J usage is TRBJ1-6; 10 positions match TRBD1. With V trimmed by 4 bases and J by 7 bases, 1 base remained unmatched. Per the germline V gene, CDR1 is SEHNR and CDR2 is FQNEAQ (reference sequence). The CDR3 covers 14 residues. The CDR3 DNA sequence: TGTGCCAGCAGCTCGGGACAGGGGAATTCACCCCTCCACTTT. Translated: CASSSGQGNSPLHF.

This chain connects TRBV18 to TRBJ1-2; 9 nucleotides agree with TRBD1. J was trimmed by 5 bases and V by 6 bases; bases with no gene match: 4. Per germline, CDR1 KGHSH and CDR2 LQKENI. This CDR3 comprises 13 residues. The CDR3 reads CASSPDRGYGYTF. The CDR3 DNA follows: TGTGCCAGCTCGCCAGACAGGGGGTATGGCTACACCTTC. Filled out from reference TRBV18 and TRBJ1-2, the complete variable domain reads NAGVMQNPRHLVRRRGQEARLRCSPMKGHSHVYWYRQLPEEGLKFMVYLQKENIIDESGMPKERFSAEFPKEGPSILRIQQVVRGDSAAYFCASSPDRGYGYTFGSGTRLTVV.

This clone was detected only once. The chain has TRBV2 and TRBJ1-1, with 7 bases fitting TRBD1. CDR1 and CDR2 from the germline V gene are SNHLY and FYNNEI. The length of the CDR3 is 15 residues. The junction had 9 bases not matched to a gene; V was cut back by 8 bases and J by 0 bases. CDR3 DNA: TGTGCCAGCCGGGGGACAGCGGAGTTGAACACTGAAGCTTTCTTT. Its protein is CASRGTAELNTEAFF. Full variable domain (missing parts from reference TRBV2 and TRBJ1-1): EPEVTQTPSHQVTQMGQEVILRCVPISNHLYFYWYRQILGQKVEFLVSFYNNEISEKSEIFDDQFSVERPDGSNFTLKIRSTKLEDSAMYFCASRGTAELNTEAFFGQGTRLTVV.

J is TRBJ2-7 and V is TRBV14; tentative D call: TRBD2 (5 bases). Germline V gene sequence: CDR1 SGHDN, CDR2 FVKESK. This CDR3 is built from 12 residues. The germline V and J ends were trimmed by 1 base and 5 bases, with 6 bases remaining between them. The CDR3: CASSQVEDEQYF. As DNA, the CDR3 is TGTGCCAGCAGCCAAGTGGAGGACGAGCAGTACTTC.

The rearrangement uses TRBV7-2 and TRBJ2-7, with a tentative D call TRBD1 (6 bases). V was cut by 5 bases and J by 0 bases, with 17 bases left in between. The CDR3 consists of 16 residues. Germline CDR1 is SGHTA and CDR2 is FQGNSA. The CDR3 coding sequence is TGTGCCAGCAGCCCAGCCGTGGGGGACACCTCCTACGAGCAGTACTTC. Translated: CASSPAVGDTSYEQYF.